This TCR beta chain was identified during a study of blood T cell repertoires in COVID-19. Under the authors' procedure: Reference gene primer amplification gave estimated nucleated cell counts. This table comes from immunoSEQ multiplex PCR, and its TCRdb copy is limited to in-frame clones, with some not included. V, J and clone size are taken as reported in that table, and D and trimming were inferred from the DNA itself. The table shows around 300,000 clones, with approximately 90% occurring only once. CDR1 is ENHRY, CDR2 SYGVKD, per germline. J was trimmed by 4 bases and V by 6 bases; bases with no gene match: 13. The CDR3 has 18 amino acids.

This clonotype was sampled from a woman aged 30 to 39 with active or convalescent COVID-19. The sequenced material came from peripheral blood. The chain has TRBV10-3 and TRBJ2-3; TRBD2 matches 13 bases. The DNA for the CDR3 is TGTGCCATCAGCGAGCCTCCGGGACTAGCGGGGAGGGCAGATACGCAGTATTTT. It specifies CAISEPPGLAGRADTQYF.